The sequence of this T cell receptor beta chain was determined in a study of cytomegalovirus exposure and HLA in healthy donors. Study-level findings and limits: Cytomegalovirus-associated status was assigned to 164 TCR beta chains. CMV antigen specificity of three CMV-associated chains was confirmed in vitro.

Points on this clone: Its antigen is as yet unknown.

Produced via immunoSEQ multiplex PCR; TCRdb's table is partial and in-frame only. The sample lists roughly 310,000 clones, approximately 86% occurring once. Separate from the approximately 700-subject first cohort was the approximately 120-subject validation cohort, to which the donors belonged. Trimming took off 3 bases at V and 0 bases at J, with 12 bases between the two ends. Germline loops: CDR1 SGHDT, CDR2 YYEEEE. The CDR3 is 15 residues long. The chain couples TRBV5-6 to TRBJ1-1; a weak D match, TRBD1 (6 bases). The source is a man aged 25-45 years in good health and CMV-seronegative. Sequencing used PBMCs. The CDR3 DNA reads TGTGCCAGCAGCTCCCTCGGGACAATGAACACTGAAGCTTTCTTT. Amino acid sequence: CASSSLGTMNTEAFF.